The clone carrying this TCR beta chain was found many times. Its antigen is not known. After removal of 5 bases from V and 6 bases from J, the junction contained 7 bases not matched to a gene. Germline V gene lookup returns CDR1 SGHVS and CDR2 FQNEAQ. This CDR3 spans 13 amino acids. This sample was taken from a study of CD8 T cells in ankylosing spondylitis. Study observations and caveats: Several of the motif variants were reported before in synovial fluid and blood from reactive arthritis.

TCRdb reanalysed the 5' RACE reads using MiXCR and keeps one entry per CDR3 protein. The sample lists about 140,000 distinct CDR3 sequences, approximately 7.4% occurring once. The sequence was collected from a female donor with ankylosing spondylitis or in good health (not recorded which). The chain recombines TRBV7-8 with TRBJ2-7; 7 bases are shared with TRBD1. Sequencing used blood, either unsorted or a sorted T cell fraction (not recorded which). CDR3 DNA: TGTGCCAGCAGCCAAATAACAGGGGCCGAGCAGTACTTC. It translates to CASSQITGAEQYF.